This T cell receptor (beta chain) was identified in a study of cytomegalovirus exposure and HLA in healthy donors. Overall study findings and caveats: When analyzed later, the rates of TCR association showed variation by HLA locus, with DRB1 the most and HLA-C the fewest.

Notes on this clone: Its antigen is unidentified.

Germline V gene sequence: CDR1 MNHEY, CDR2 SVGAGI. The CDR3 spans 13 residues. Primers included in the PCR were 60 Vbeta and 13 Jbeta primers. Libraries were prepared by immunoSEQ multiplex PCR; TCRdb keeps only in-frame clonotypes and omits some of them. The repertoire holds about 130,000 clones, with roughly 70% as singletons. The clonotype comes from a young man in good health and CMV-seropositive. Sequencing was done on a sample of PBMCs. The chain couples TRBV6-5 to TRBJ2-5; a possible D gene is TRBD2 (5 bases). The J call may be incorrect, as the DNA end agrees better with TRBJ2-7. The CDR3 sequence is CASSRGATYEQYF. DNA for the CDR3: TGTGCCAGCAGCCGGGGTGCTACCTACGAGCAGTACTTC.